The 30 T cell receptor beta chains given below trace back to one sample, sequenced in a study of OX40 agonist ivuxolimab in advanced cancers. Assay: immunoSEQ multiplex PCR; the TCRdb copy retains only in-frame clones and omits some. The sample lists tens of thousands of clones, around 80% occurring once. This specimen was CD4+ or CD8+ T cells sorted from blood, taken in a trial of the OX40 agonist ivuxolimab. These TCRs come from an adult with an advanced solid tumor such as melanoma, head and neck, liver or kidney cancer.

By sample share, this clone is medium-sized. V gene TRBV4-3 combines with J gene TRBJ1-2; D is unresolved. Germline V gives CDR1 LGHNA, CDR2 YSLEER. V dropped 0 bases and J dropped 0 bases, with 8 bases sitting between them. The CDR3 has 15 amino acids. CDR3 DNA sequence: TGCGCCAGCAGCCAAGATGGCGTCACTAACTATGGCTACACCTTC. It codes for CASSQDGVTNYGYTF.

The sample holds a few counts of this clone. The rearrangement links TRBV15 to TRBJ2-7; D not certain. The germline V gene has CDR1 LNHNV and CDR2 YYDKDF (reference sequence). There are 13 residues in the CDR3. V lost 5 bases to trimming and J lost 2 bases, with 10 bases between them. This CDR3 is CATSPRTAYEQYF. DNA of the CDR3: TGTGCCACCAGCCCCAGGACGGCCTACGAGCAGTACTTC.

This chain links TRBV19 with TRBJ2-7; weak D call: TRBD2 (6 bases). V was clipped by 5 bases and J by 0 bases, with 11 bases between them. Germline V gene sequence: CDR1 LNHDA, CDR2 SQIVND (reference sequence). The CDR3 spans 14 residues. CDR3: CASSGGLGSYEQYF. The DNA for the CDR3 is TGTGCCAGTAGTGGGGGACTTGGCTCCTACGAGCAGTACTTC.

The chain carries TRBV2 and TRBJ1-1; TRBD1 might be the D (5 bases). Germline-derived CDR1 and CDR2 are SNHLY and FYNNEI. CDR3 size: 15 residues. The V and J ends lost 4 bases and 5 bases respectively, with 17 bases between them. The CDR3 DNA reads TGTGCCAGCAGTGTTAGGGAAGGGGCCTTAACTGAAGCTTTCTTT. Translation: CASSVREGALTEAFF. Based on the CDR3 plus reference TRBV2 and TRBJ1-1, the full variable domain is EPEVTQTPSHQVTQMGQEVILRCVPISNHLYFYWYRQILGQKVEFLVSFYNNEISEKSEIFDDQFSVERPDGSNFTLKIRSTKLEDSAMYFCASSVREGALTEAFFGQGTRLTVV.

The V and J genes are TRBV7-8 and TRBJ2-7, with no clear D. V was cut by 5 bases and J by 3 bases, with 8 bases left in between. CDR1 and CDR2 from the germline V gene are SGHVS and FQNEAQ. The CDR3 is 12 residues long. The CDR3 DNA sequence: TGTGCCAGCAGCCATAGCAGCTACGAGCAGTACTTC. Translation gives CASSHSSYEQYF.

This clone turned up a few times. This chain joins TRBV7-2 and TRBJ1-4; no reliable D call. The germline gives CDR1 SGHTA, CDR2 FQGNSA. V gave up 1 base and J gave up 4 bases, with 10 bases separating them. There are 15 residues in the CDR3. The CDR3 sequence: CASSLEVRINEKLFF. In DNA form, the CDR3 reads TGTGCCAGCAGCTTAGAAGTCAGGATTAATGAAAAACTGTTTTTT.

This clone was detected a few times. The V gene is TRBV19, the J gene TRBJ1-5; 9 positions match TRBD1. Germline-derived CDR1 and CDR2 are LNHDA and SQIVND (reference sequence). The CDR3 covers 15 residues. V gave up 5 bases and J gave up 4 bases; unmatched junction bases: 6. The CDR3 reads CASSPGQGRNQPQHF. CDR3 bases: TGTGCCAGTAGTCCCGGACAGGGGAGGAATCAGCCCCAGCATTTT.

This chain connects TRBV4-1 to TRBJ2-1; D is unresolved. The V and J ends lost 1 base and 4 bases respectively, with 8 bases between them. The CDR3 covers 14 residues. Germline V gene lookup returns CDR1 MGHRA and CDR2 YSYEKL. In DNA, the CDR3 is TGCGCCAGCAGCCAAGTCCAGGAATACAATGAGCAGTTCTTC. Translation gives CASSQVQEYNEQFF.

This chain joins TRBV7-9 and TRBJ2-1; 10 bases fit TRBD2. With 1 base clipped from V and 6 bases from J, the junction kept 3 bases outside the gene matches. The CDR3 consists of 15 residues. CDR1 SEHNR and CDR2 FQNEAQ come from the germline V gene (reference sequence). This CDR3 reads CASSLVLAGSNEQFF. In nucleotides, the CDR3 is TGTGCCAGCAGCTTAGTACTAGCGGGGAGCAATGAGCAGTTCTTC.

The chain has TRBV28 and TRBJ1-3; D uncertain. V was shortened by 4 bases and J by 5 bases, with 18 bases between the two germline ends. Germline assignment: CDR1 MDHEN and CDR2 SYDVKM. The CDR3 contains 16 residues. CDR3 region: CASSYGTILQRNTIYF. The CDR3 region has the DNA TGTGCCAGCAGTTATGGAACAATCCTCCAAAGAAACACCATATATTTT.

This clone has only one observation. The chain uses TRBV7-6 and TRBJ2-5; the D gene is possibly TRBD1 (7 bases). Germline V gives CDR1 SGHVS, CDR2 FNYEAQ. The CDR3 length is 17 residues. V shed 6 bases and J shed 1 base, with 21 bases lying between them. CDR3 region: CASSLGAAGGFQETQYF. CDR3 coding DNA: TGTGCCAGCAGTCTAGGGGCCGCAGGGGGGTTCCAAGAGACCCAGTACTTC.

The chain couples TRBV7-9 to TRBJ1-5; TRBD1 is a possible D gene (6 bases). The CDR3 is made up of 18 amino acids. The germline CDR1 and CDR2 sequences are SEHNR and FQNEAQ (reference sequence). V lost 4 bases and J 3 bases, leaving 22 bases between the germline ends. CDR3: CASSSRSAGAAANQPQHF. The DNA of the CDR3 is TGTGCCAGCAGCTCCCGTAGCGCGGGGGCCGCAGCCAATCAGCCCCAGCATTTT.

The CDR3 protein is CASSLGGIGSPLHF. In DNA form, the CDR3 reads TGTGCCAGCAGCTTAGGTGGGATAGGTTCACCCCTCCACTTT. V usage is TRBV7-2 and J usage is TRBJ1-6; no definite D call. This CDR3 spans 14 amino acids. V lost 1 base to trimming and J lost 9 bases, with 10 bases between them. The germline CDR1 and CDR2 sequences are SGHTA and FQGNSA.

The rearrangement joins TRBV27 to TRBJ1-1, with D unclear. CDR1 is MNHEY, CDR2 SMNVEV, per germline (reference sequence). The CDR3 spans 14 residues. V dropped 3 bases and J dropped 0 bases, with 8 bases sitting between them. The CDR3 coding sequence is TGTGCCAGCAGTTTCATAGGCATGAACACTGAAGCTTTCTTT. Its protein product is CASSFIGMNTEAFF.

The gene calls are TRBV27 and TRBJ2-2, with D perhaps TRBD2 (6 bases). This CDR3 is built from 14 residues. Germline CDR1 and CDR2: MNHEY and SMNVEV (reference sequence). Trimming pared 2 bases from V and 4 bases from J, leaving 8 bases between. CDR3 loop: CASSLDGGTGELFF. As DNA, the CDR3 is TGTGCCAGCAGTTTAGACGGGGGCACCGGGGAGCTGTTTTTT.

This clone was detected only once. The chain has TRBV6-5 and TRBJ1-1; D is ambiguous. CDR3 length: 11 amino acids. Germline V gene data show CDR1 as MNHEY and CDR2 as SVGAGI. Trimming pared 6 bases from V and 8 bases from J, leaving 10 bases between. CDR3 protein: CASSSTSEAFF. DNA of the CDR3: TGTGCCAGCAGCTCGACAAGCGAAGCTTTCTTT.

The V gene is TRBV9, the J gene TRBJ2-1; 8 positions agree with TRBD2. The CDR3 runs to 16 residues. Losses at the gene ends were 4 bases for V and 8 bases for J; bases not matched to a gene: 14. Germline lookup yields CDR1 SGDLS and CDR2 YYNGEE. CDR3 sequence: CASSPEVISGGYEQFF. The CDR3, as DNA: TGTGCCAGCAGCCCCGAAGTGATAAGCGGGGGCTATGAGCAGTTCTTC.

This clone was detected only a few times. The J gene is TRBJ2-5, the V gene TRBV13, with D possibly being TRBD1 (6 bases). Germline V gene lookup returns CDR1 PRHDT and CDR2 FYEKMQ (reference sequence). This CDR3 comprises 15 residues. V lost 3 bases to trimming and J lost 2 bases, with 13 bases between them. The DNA of the CDR3 is TGTGCCAGCAGCTTCAGGGGCAGCAGACAAGAGACCCAGTACTTC. Residues: CASSFRGSRQETQYF.

This chain uses TRBV10-3 with TRBJ2-5, with D tentatively TRBD1 or TRBD2 (5 bases each). CDR1 is ENHRY and CDR2 is SYGVKD in the germline V gene. V was cut by 3 bases and J by 2 bases, with 10 bases left in between. The CDR3 covers 14 residues. CDR3 sequence (DNA): TGTGCCATCAGTGACCAGGGACCTCAAGAGACCCAGTACTTC. This gives the protein CAISDQGPQETQYF.

The V gene is TRBV6-5, the J gene TRBJ2-7; 7 nucleotides agree with TRBD1. The CDR3 has 13 residues. Unmatched junction bases numbered 3, after V lost 4 bases and J lost 3 bases. The germline V gene has CDR1 MNHEY and CDR2 SVGAGI. CDR3 amino acids: CASSWRQGYEQYF. The CDR3 bases are TGTGCCAGCAGTTGGCGACAGGGCTACGAGCAGTACTTC.

DNA of the CDR3: TGTGCTAGTGGTCTGACATGGGACTTGGCCCACAATGAGCAGTTCTTC. Its protein is CASGLTWDLAHNEQFF. The V call is TRBV12-5, the J call TRBJ2-1; D might be TRBD2 (6 bases). V was cut by 5 bases and J by 5 bases, with 19 bases left in between. This CDR3 has 16 residues. CDR1 is LGHNT, CDR2 FRNRAP, per germline.

This clone was seen more than once but under ten times. The V gene is TRBV19, the J gene TRBJ1-1; D is uncertain. CDR3 length equals 13 residues. Trimming took off 5 bases at V and 0 bases at J, with 7 bases between the two ends. Germline V gene data show CDR1 as LNHDA and CDR2 as SQIVND (reference sequence). The CDR3 DNA reads as TGTGCCAGTAGTCCAACAATGAACACTGAAGCTTTCTTT. This sequence encodes CASSPTMNTEAFF.

In this sample, this clone turned up once. The chain has TRBV6-6 and TRBJ1-5; D is possibly TRBD1 (5 bases). V was trimmed by 0 bases and J by 7 bases, leaving 16 bases between them. The V gene's germline CDR1 is MNHNY and CDR2 SVGAGI (reference sequence). The length of the CDR3 is 16 residues. The CDR3: CASSYSRAGFEQPQHF. CDR3 sequence (DNA): TGTGCCAGCAGTTACTCGAGGGCAGGGTTCGAGCAGCCCCAGCATTTT.

This chain connects TRBV11-2 to TRBJ1-2, with D possibly being TRBD1 (6 bases). Per germline, CDR1 SGHAT and CDR2 FQNNGV. This CDR3 has 14 amino acids. V was trimmed by 5 bases and J by 10 bases, leaving 20 bases between them. CDR3 nucleotide sequence: TGTGCCAGCAGCCGCTACGCGGGACATCAAGTCTACACCTTC. This sequence encodes CASSRYAGHQVYTF.

The chain has TRBV12-5 and TRBJ1-2; 7 bases line up with TRBD1. V lost 4 bases, J lost 6 bases, and 8 bases stayed unmatched. CDR1 is LGHNT and CDR2 is FRNRAP in the germline V gene. The CDR3 extends over 14 amino acids. CDR3 amino acids: CASGSDDREDGYTF. Written as DNA, the CDR3 is TGTGCTAGTGGTTCTGATGACAGGGAGGATGGCTACACCTTC.

The J gene is TRBJ1-1, the V gene TRBV7-8, with 8 bases aligning to TRBD1. Unmatched junction bases numbered 4, after V lost 1 base and J lost 12 bases. CDR3 size: 12 residues. Germline V gene lookup returns CDR1 SGHVS and CDR2 FQNEAQ. CDR3 region: CASSLGQGITFF. For the CDR3, the DNA is TGTGCCAGCAGCTTAGGACAGGGGATAACTTTCTTT.

This clone was observed once. The V gene is TRBV11-2, the J gene TRBJ2-3, with TRBD2 matching over 7 bases. This CDR3 is 15 amino acids long. Looked up from germline, CDR1 is SGHAT and CDR2 is FQNNGV. V lost 1 base, J lost 6 bases, and 7 bases stayed unmatched. CDR3 DNA sequence: TGTGCCAGCAGCTTAGGTGGGAGGGACCGGGATACGCAGTATTTT. The encoded protein is CASSLGGRDRDTQYF.

The chain uses TRBV7-2 and TRBJ2-4; the D is unclear. The CDR3 sequence is 13 residues long. Germline CDR1 is SGHTA and CDR2 is FQGNSA. Trimming shortened V by 1 base and J by 5 bases, and 6 bases separated the two germline ends. DNA for the CDR3: TGTGCCAGCAGCTTAGGTAGCCAAAACATTCAGTACTTC. Translation gives CASSLGSQNIQYF.

The chain uses TRBV9 and TRBJ2-5; D gene unclear. Trimming removed 0 bases from V and 3 bases from J, with 6 bases in between. Germline values: CDR1 SGDLS, CDR2 YYNGEE. The CDR3 is 13 amino acids. The CDR3 sequence: CASSVAGEETQYF. In DNA form, the CDR3 reads TGTGCCAGCAGCGTAGCCGGAGAAGAGACCCAGTACTTC. The full variable domain, rest sourced from reference TRBV9 and TRBJ2-5, is DSGVTQTPKHLITATGQRVTLRCSPRSGDLSVYWYQQSLDQGLQFLIQYYNGEERAKGNILERFSAQQFPDLHSELNLSSLELGDSALYFCASSVAGEETQYFGPGTRLLVL.

The chain is built from TRBV6-1 and TRBJ2-7; D perhaps matches TRBD1 (6 bases). Germline CDR1 is MNHNS and CDR2 is SASEGT. Deletions cut 2 bases from V and 0 bases from J, with 11 bases between. The CDR3 contains 15 residues. CDR3: CASSEYDRSSYEQYF. CDR3 sequence (DNA): TGTGCCAGCAGTGAATACGACAGGAGCTCCTACGAGCAGTACTTC.